What follows are 26 T cell receptor beta chains derived from one specimen sequenced in a study of T cell repertoires in cytomegalovirus infection. The antigens for these receptors are not known. TCRdb ran MiXCR on the reads and lists one entry per CDR3 protein. The sample lists approximately 340,000 distinct CDR3 sequences, almost 30% seen once, with 15% to 20% in the top ten. This specimen was cultured PBMCs, taken from culture after CMV antigen stimulation. The origin of the receptors is a human donor in good health (CMV status not recorded). Some clones in this sample may be carry-over from other donors' samples.

This chain links TRBV6-6 with TRBJ1-5; possibly TRBD1 for D (5 bases). V was shortened by 5 bases and J by 5 bases, with 13 bases between the two germline ends. This CDR3 is built from 14 residues. Germline CDR1 reads MNHNY; CDR2 reads SVGAGI (reference sequence). CDR3 in amino acids: CASSVPGRYQPQHF. The CDR3 nucleotides are TGTGCCAGCAGTGTTCCGGGGCGGTATCAGCCCCAGCATTTT.

The chain has TRBV5-1 and TRBJ2-1, with a tentative D call TRBD1 (6 bases). Germline V gene data show CDR1 as SGHRS and CDR2 as YFSETQ. The CDR3 has 12 residues. V lost 5 bases and J lost 10, with 13 bases in between. The CDR3 reads CASRLTGTEQFF. The CDR3 DNA is TGCGCCAGCAGACTAACCGGGACAGAGCAGTTCTTC.

The gene calls are TRBV2 and TRBJ1-1; D not certain. The V gene's germline CDR1 is SNHLY and CDR2 FYNNEI. Deletions cut 4 bases from V and 8 bases from J, with 8 bases between. This CDR3 region has 11 residues. The DNA for the CDR3 is TGTGCCAGCAGTGGAACAGAAGAAGCTTTCTTT. Its translation: CASSGTEEAFF.

This clonotype was recorded a few times. J is TRBJ1-1 and V is TRBV12-3 or TRBV12-4; tentative D call: TRBD1 (6 bases). The length of the CDR3 is 14 residues. The V and J ends lost 3 bases and 4 bases respectively, with 12 bases between them. CDR3 sequence (DNA): TGTGCCAGCAGTTTTGGGGGCACAGGCACTGAAGCTTTCTTT. This gives the protein CASSFGGTGTEAFF.

V gene TRBV5-4 combines with J gene TRBJ1-2; 9 nucleotides align to TRBD1. Germline-derived CDR1 and CDR2 are SGHNT and YYREEE (reference sequence). This CDR3 region has 17 residues. J was trimmed by 3 bases and V by 0 bases; bases with no gene match: 9. The CDR3 reads CASSLDSPGQGYYGYTF. Here the CDR3 DNA reads TGTGCCAGCAGCTTGGACAGCCCCGGACAGGGGTACTATGGCTACACCTTC.

This clonotype has more than one count but fewer than ten. The chain uses TRBV3-1 and TRBJ1-2; TRBD1 is a possible D gene (5 bases). CDR1 and CDR2 (germline): LGHDT, YNNKEL (reference sequence). Deletions cut 3 bases from V and 6 bases from J, with 14 bases between. CDR3 length equals 14 residues. CDR3 sequence: CASSQAGRPDGYTF. CDR3 in DNA: TGTGCCAGCAGCCAGGCGGGACGGCCGGATGGCTACACCTTC. The full variable domain, with the rest looked up from reference TRBV3-1 and TRBJ1-2, is DTAVSQTPKYLVTQMGNDKSIKCEQNLGHDTMYWYKQDSKKFLKIMFSYNNKELIINETVPNRFSPKSPDKAHLNLHINSLELGDSAVYFCASSQAGRPDGYTFGSGTRLTVV.

This chain connects TRBV20-1 to TRBJ2-1, with D perhaps matching TRBD2 (5 bases). V dropped 1 base and J dropped 7 bases, with 8 bases sitting between them. The CDR3 contains 12 residues. The V gene's germline CDR1 is DFQATT and CDR2 SNEGSKA (reference sequence). The CDR3 region is CSARGEINEQFF. CDR3 DNA: TGCAGTGCTAGAGGGGAGATTAATGAGCAGTTCTTC.

The chain recombines TRBV11-2 with TRBJ2-1; D is perhaps TRBD1 or TRBD2 (6 bases each). This CDR3 region has 12 residues. The V and J ends lost 5 bases and 12 bases respectively, with 14 bases between them. CDR1 SGHAT and CDR2 FQNNGV come from the germline V gene. The CDR3 coding sequence is TGTGCCAGCAGCCCCGGGGGCTGGAGGCAGTTCTTC. Protein sequence: CASSPGGWRQFF.

The J gene is TRBJ1-2, the V gene TRBV4-1; tentatively, D is TRBD1 (6 bases). The CDR3 covers 17 residues. Looked up from germline, CDR1 is MGHRA and CDR2 is YSYEKL. The V gene lost 1 base and the J gene lost 5 bases, with 20 bases spanning the gap. CDR3 bases: TGCGCCAGCAGCCAAGCGGGCGGGACACGGCTCACATATGGCTACACCTTC. Protein product: CASSQAGGTRLTYGYTF.

The chain employs TRBV12-3 or TRBV12-4 and TRBJ2-1, with D possibly matching TRBD2 (6 bases). V was cut by 5 bases and J by 4 bases, with 12 bases left in between. The CDR3 extends over 14 amino acids. The CDR3 nucleotides are TGTGCCAGCAGTCCGATAGCGGTTTACAATGAGCAGTTCTTC. Translating it yields CASSPIAVYNEQFF.

Many counts were recorded for this clonotype. The chain links TRBV10-2 to TRBJ2-7, with 11 nucleotides matching TRBD1. The V and J ends lost 7 bases and 6 bases, in that order; junction bases with no gene match: 8. Germline-derived CDR1 and CDR2 are WSHSY and SAAADI. The CDR3 covers 14 residues. CDR3 sequence (DNA): TGCGCCAGCAAAGGACAGGGGGCGGGAACCGAGCAGTACTTC. Protein product: CASKGQGAGTEQYF.

V and J are TRBV11-3 and TRBJ2-3; TRBD2 might be the D (5 bases). The CDR3 covers 16 residues. CDR1 SGHNT and CDR2 YENEEA come from the germline V gene. V was cut by 4 bases and J by 1 base, with 15 bases left in between. For the CDR3, the DNA is TGTGCCAGCAGCTCCCGGACTGGGCTCGGCACAGATACGCAGTATTTT. Translated: CASSSRTGLGTDTQYF. The whole variable domain, remainder taken from reference TRBV11-3 and TRBJ2-3, is EAGVVQSPRYKIIEKKQPVAFWCNPISGHNTLYWYLQNLGQGPELLIRYENEEAVDDSQLPKDRFSAERLKGVDSTLKIQPAELGDSAVYLCASSSRTGLGTDTQYFGPGTRLTVL.

This clonotype appeared a few times. The genes are TRBV9 and TRBJ2-1, with 7 bases aligning to TRBD2. J gave up 9 bases and V 0 bases, and 9 bases lay outside the gene matches. CDR1 SGDLS and CDR2 YYNGEE come from the germline V gene. The CDR3 totals 15 residues. CDR3 region: CASSVGAGRASEQFF. DNA of the CDR3: TGTGCCAGCAGCGTAGGAGCGGGGAGGGCGAGTGAGCAGTTCTTC. Drawing the rest from reference TRBV9 and TRBJ2-1, the complete variable domain is DSGVTQTPKHLITATGQRVTLRCSPRSGDLSVYWYQQSLDQGLQFLIQYYNGEERAKGNILERFSAQQFPDLHSELNLSSLELGDSALYFCASSVGAGRASEQFFGPGTRLTVL.

This clonotype ranks as medium-sized. This rearrangement joins TRBV28 to TRBJ1-3; tentatively, D is TRBD1 (6 bases). CDR3 size: 15 residues. Germline CDR1 reads MDHEN; CDR2 reads SYDVKM. Trimming removed 6 bases from V and 3 bases from J, with 15 bases in between. The CDR3 nucleotides read TGTGCCAGCAGCCCGGGGGGCGCAGGTGGAAACACCATATATTTT. Amino acids: CASSPGGAGGNTIYF.

In its sample, this clonotype was seen many times. The chain carries TRBV7-2 and TRBJ1-1; D is perhaps TRBD1 (6 bases). CDR1 SGHTA and CDR2 FQGNSA come from the germline V gene. The CDR3 extends over 15 amino acids. The ends were cut back, 5 bases at V and 0 bases at J, with 13 bases in the middle. The CDR3 DNA is TGTGCCAGCAGCCAGGACAGTCGAATGAACACTGAAGCTTTCTTT. Protein sequence: CASSQDSRMNTEAFF.

The V and J genes are TRBV20-1 and TRBJ1-4; D is uncertain. This CDR3 spans 14 amino acids. Germline V CDR1 and CDR2: DFQATT, SNEGSKA (reference sequence). V gave up 0 bases and J gave up 2 bases, with 7 bases separating them. The DNA of the CDR3 is TGCAGTGCTAGAGATCGGGCCACTAATGAAAAACTGTTTTTT. Amino acids: CSARDRATNEKLFF.

This clonotype has a count of ten or more. The V and J genes are TRBV7-6 and TRBJ2-3, with D possibly matching TRBD1 (5 bases). The CDR3 sequence is 15 residues long. Between the trimmed V and J ends, which lost 1 base and 2 bases, there was a span of 10 bases. CDR1 and CDR2 (germline): SGHVS, FNYEAQ. CDR3 loop: CASSLEQADTDTQYF. CDR3 DNA: TGTGCCAGCAGCTTAGAACAGGCAGACACAGATACGCAGTATTTT. Full variable domain (remainder filled in from reference TRBV7-6 and TRBJ2-3): GAGVSQSPRYKVTKRGQDVALRCDPISGHVSLYWYRQALGQGPEFLTYFNYEAQQDKSGLPNDRFSAERPEGSISTLTIQRTEQRDSAMYRCASSLEQADTDTQYFGPGTRLTVL.

This chain links TRBV7-6 with TRBJ2-2; D is possibly TRBD2 (7 bases). Trimming cost V 5 bases and J 4 bases, with 14 bases left between them. CDR3 length: 15 residues. Germline loops: CDR1 SGHVS, CDR2 FNYEAQ. CDR3 loop: CASSARGARTGELFF. The CDR3 DNA is TGTGCCAGCAGCGCCCGGGGGGCCCGCACCGGGGAGCTGTTTTTT.

In this sample, this clonotype turned up a few times. The rearrangement joins TRBV19 to TRBJ2-6, with TRBD2 identical over 13 bases. Looked up from germline, CDR1 is LNHDA and CDR2 is SQIVND (reference sequence). The CDR3 has 16 residues. V dropped 4 bases and J dropped 4; count of bases not matched to a gene: 1. The CDR3 sequence: CASSRLAGGGANVLTF. The CDR3 nucleotides are TGTGCCAGTAGTAGACTAGCGGGAGGAGGGGCCAACGTCCTGACTTTC.

This clonotype was seen just once. This sequence joins TRBV10-3 and TRBJ1-3; no clear D gene. The CDR3 is 13 residues long. Trimming pared 4 bases from V and 4 bases from J, leaving 8 bases between. Germline V CDR1 and CDR2: ENHRY, SYGVKD. The CDR3 DNA reads as TGTGCCATCAGTGCTCCGGAAGGAAACACCATATATTTT. Encoded protein: CAISAPEGNTIYF.

This sequence joins TRBV19 and TRBJ2-7; D uncertain. The CDR3 spans 13 residues. Germline V gene lookup returns CDR1 LNHDA and CDR2 SQIVND (reference sequence). Deletions cut 7 bases from V and 4 bases from J, with 14 bases between. The DNA for the CDR3 is TGTGCCAGTAATGTGGCGGTGGGATACGAGCAGTACTTC. It is translated as CASNVAVGYEQYF.

This clonotype was observed a handful of times. V is TRBV10-3 and J is TRBJ1-1, with D maybe TRBD1 (6 bases). CDR3 length: 15 amino acids. The germline V and J ends were trimmed by 2 bases and 2 bases, with 12 bases remaining between them. CDR1 ENHRY and CDR2 SYGVKD come from the germline V gene. The CDR3 is CAISERAGENTEAFF. CDR3 bases: TGTGCCATCAGTGAGCGCGCAGGGGAAAACACTGAAGCTTTCTTT.

In its sample, this clonotype was seen a few times. The chain has TRBV4-2 and TRBJ1-1; TRBD1 matches 8 bases. Unmatched junction bases numbered 5, after V lost 3 bases and J lost 5 bases. The CDR3 covers 14 residues. The germline V gene encodes CDR1 LGHNA and CDR2 YNFKEQ. This CDR3 reads CASSQEDRATEAFF. The CDR3 DNA reads as TGTGCCAGCAGCCAGGAGGACAGGGCGACTGAAGCTTTCTTT.

Only a few counts were recorded for this clonotype. The genes are TRBV6-5 and TRBJ1-1; 7 bases map to TRBD1. This CDR3 is 16 amino acids long. CDR1 is MNHEY, CDR2 SVGAGI, per germline. With V trimmed by 2 bases and J by 4 bases, 10 bases remained unmatched. The CDR3 region is CASSYRDRGISTEAFF. Here the CDR3 DNA reads TGTGCCAGCAGTTACAGGGACAGAGGTATCTCCACTGAAGCTTTCTTT.

The genes are TRBV12-3 or TRBV12-4 and TRBJ2-3; D might be TRBD2 (6 bases). This CDR3 is built from 15 residues. V lost 7 bases to trimming and J lost 2 bases, with 16 bases between them. DNA for the CDR3: TGTGCCAGCACCATGTGGACTACCGACACAGATACGCAGTATTTT. As protein: CASTMWTTDTDTQYF.

This sequence joins TRBV6-6 and TRBJ2-3, with D hard to call. Trimming shortened V by 4 bases and J by 0 bases, and 11 bases separated the two germline ends. CDR1 is MNHNY, CDR2 SVGAGI, per germline (reference sequence). The length of the CDR3 is 15 residues. The CDR3 spells CASSSVRGSTDTQYF. The DNA for the CDR3 is TGTGCCAGCAGTTCAGTTCGAGGCAGCACAGATACGCAGTATTTT.